The sequence of this T cell receptor beta chain was determined in a study of blood T cell repertoires in COVID-19. Study overall: COVID-19 samples, acute and convalescent, were from the United States, Italy and Spain. The analysed material was cDNA or gDNA that came from T cells, B-cell-depleted T cells, or PBMCs.

Profiled with immunoSEQ multiplex PCR; TCRdb holds only in-frame clones, not every one. The sample lists tens of thousands of clones, about three quarters occurring once. This CDR3 is built from 14 residues. Germline CDR1 is MDHEN and CDR2 is SYDVKM. The ends were cut back, 6 bases at V and 4 bases at J, with 15 bases in the middle. The chain recombines TRBV28 with TRBJ1-2; D remains unclear. Sequenced material: peripheral blood. This sequence was found in a woman aged 65 to 85 with acute or convalescent COVID-19. The CDR3 here is CASSLLEGSYGYTF. CDR3 in DNA: TGTGCCAGCAGCCTCCTCGAAGGGAGCTATGGCTACACCTTC.